This T cell receptor beta chain emerged from a study of cytomegalovirus exposure and HLA in healthy donors. Study observations and caveats: The classifier, whose performance was assessed in both the original and validation cohorts, reportedly diagnosed cytomegalovirus status with high specificity and sensitivity. Rarity marked most TCR sequences, yet some public TCRs occurred in many donors. The investigators catalogued 160 or so TCR beta chains as cytomegalovirus-associated.

The J segment lost 7 bases and the V segment lost 4 bases, leaving 10 bases of the junction unmatched. Germline V lookup: CDR1 MNHNS, CDR2 SASEGT. CDR3 size: 17 residues. As to this clone: Its cognate antigen is unknown.

Profiled with immunoSEQ multiplex PCR; TCRdb holds only in-frame clones, not every one. The data contain more than 45,000 clones, nearly 90% of them singletons. The gene calls are TRBV6-1 and TRBJ2-1; 13 bases agree with TRBD2. This sequence originates from a woman between 18 and 29 years old in good health and CMV-seronegative. The material sequenced was PBMCs. The CDR3 DNA reads as TGTGCCAGCAGTGTTACTAGCGGGAGGGCCGCATGGAATGAGCAGTTCTTC. Its translation: CASSVTSGRAAWNEQFF.